The 29 T cell receptor beta chains reported below all come from one sample, sequenced in a study of cytomegalovirus exposure and HLA in healthy donors. PCR used 60 Vbeta primers and 13 Jbeta primers. The assay was immunoSEQ multiplex PCR, and TCRdb's table has in-frame clones only and misses some. The table records 90,000 to 140,000 clones, 83% of them present only once. Sequencing was performed on PBMCs. These receptors originate from a young man in good health and CMV-seronegative.

The genes are TRBV9 and TRBJ2-3; TRBD2 is a possible D gene (5 bases). V was pared by 3 bases and J by 0 bases, with 11 bases between. CDR3 size: 15 residues. CDR1 and CDR2 (germline): SGDLS, YYNGEE. The CDR3 coding sequence is TGTGCCAGCAGCGCCGGGAAGTATAGCACAGATACGCAGTATTTT. Protein: CASSAGKYSTDTQYF. Complete variable domain (other parts from reference TRBV9 and TRBJ2-3): DSGVTQTPKHLITATGQRVTLRCSPRSGDLSVYWYQQSLDQGLQFLIQYYNGEERAKGNILERFSAQQFPDLHSELNLSSLELGDSALYFCASSAGKYSTDTQYFGPGTRLTVL.

J is TRBJ2-5 and V is TRBV6-5; tentatively, D is TRBD2 (6 bases). The DNA end lines up better with TRBJ2-7; the J call may be wrong. The length of the CDR3 is 13 residues. Germline CDR1 and CDR2: MNHEY and SVGAGI. Here the CDR3 reads CASRPGLQNEQYF. The CDR3 bases are TGTGCCAGCAGGCCGGGACTTCAGAACGAGCAGTACTTC.

This clone was recorded a few times. This chain connects TRBV28 to TRBJ1-2; 10 bases are shared with TRBD1. Germline-derived CDR1 and CDR2 are MDHEN and SYDVKM. V trimming: 2 bases; J trimming: 0 bases; junction bases outside the gene matches: 3. The CDR3 length is 16 residues. CDR3 residues: CASSLPGTGANYGYTF. DNA for the CDR3: TGTGCCAGCAGTTTACCCGGGACAGGGGCTAACTATGGCTACACCTTC.

V is TRBV7-9 and J is TRBJ2-5; 12 bases line up with TRBD2. Trimming cost V 4 bases and J 2 bases; bases outside gene matches: 5. The CDR3 consists of 16 residues. Germline V gene data show CDR1 as SEHNR and CDR2 as FQNEAQ (reference sequence). The CDR3 DNA follows: TGTGCCAGCAGCTGGACTAGCGGGGCAGTTCAAGAGACCCAGTACTTC. Translation: CASSWTSGAVQETQYF.

The chain employs TRBV6-1 and TRBJ1-1; possible D gene TRBD1, 6 bases. The germline CDR1 and CDR2 sequences are MNHNS and SASEGT. V dropped 6 bases and J dropped 5 bases, with 10 bases sitting between them. The CDR3 sequence is 12 residues long. The CDR3 DNA is TGTGCCAGCAGCACAGGGATTACTGAAGCTTTCTTT. This encodes CASSTGITEAFF.

The chain links TRBV7-9 to TRBJ2-3; a weak D match, TRBD2 (6 bases). Germline values: CDR1 SEHNR, CDR2 FQNEAQ (reference sequence). Trimming stripped 3 bases from V and 11 bases from J, with 15 bases between. CDR3 length: 13 amino acids. CDR3 DNA sequence: TGTGCCAGCAGCTTCGACCCCGGGGGTCGGCAGTATTTT. This sequence encodes CASSFDPGGRQYF.

The V and J genes are TRBV25-1 and TRBJ2-3; a weak D match, TRBD1 (5 bases). The germline V gene has CDR1 MGHDK and CDR2 SYGVNS. The germline V and J ends were trimmed by 8 bases and 5 bases, with 20 bases remaining between them. The CDR3 has 15 residues. The CDR3 DNA is TGTGCCAGCGGCCCCCCGTCAGGGTTTGTAGATACGCAGTATTTT. This codes for CASGPPSGFVDTQYF.

The chain couples TRBV4-3 to TRBJ2-3; D is ambiguous. Trimming cost V 2 bases and J 6 bases, with 9 bases left between them. CDR3 length equals 13 residues. Germline V CDR1 and CDR2: LGHNA, YSLEER. CDR3 sequence reads: CASSQTTRDTQYF. CDR3 in DNA: TGCGCCAGCAGCCAAACGACAAGGGATACGCAGTATTTT.

The chain couples TRBV7-3 to TRBJ2-3, with a tentative D call TRBD2 (6 bases). CDR1 is SGHTA and CDR2 is FQGTGA in the germline V gene. The CDR3 is 16 amino acids. With 0 bases removed from V and 4 bases from J, the gap between germline ends came to 14 bases. Here the CDR3 reads CASSLTNTGAADTQYF. The CDR3 DNA follows: TGTGCCAGCAGCTTAACGAATACGGGAGCGGCAGATACGCAGTATTTT.

In DNA form, the CDR3 reads TGTGCCTGGAGTGTGAACAGTGCAGATACGCAGTATTTT. This translates into CAWSVNSADTQYF. The genes are TRBV30 and TRBJ2-3, with unresolved D. This CDR3 contains 13 residues. V was pared by 0 bases and J by 4 bases, with 8 bases between. The germline V gene has CDR1 GTSNPN and CDR2 SVGIG (reference sequence).

The chain carries TRBV18 and TRBJ2-7, with 12 positions matching TRBD2. This CDR3 is 14 amino acids long. Germline V lookup: CDR1 KGHSH, CDR2 LQKENI. Trimming removed 8 bases from V and 3 bases from J; junction bases left unmatched: 5. CDR3 nucleotide sequence: TGTGCCAGCGCACTAGCGGGAGGTAGCTACGAGCAGTACTTC. This sequence encodes CASALAGGSYEQYF. The variable domain in full, with the rest retrieved from reference TRBV18 and TRBJ2-7, is NAGVMQNPRHLVRRRGQEARLRCSPMKGHSHVYWYRQLPEEGLKFMVYLQKENIIDESGMPKERFSAEFPKEGPSILRIQQVVRGDSAAYFCASALAGGSYEQYFGPGTRLTVT.

The CDR3 coding sequence is TGTGCCTGGAGTCAATCGGGAGAAAACATTCAGTACTTC. Translating gives CAWSQSGENIQYF. V and J are TRBV30 and TRBJ2-4; the D gene is possibly TRBD2 (6 bases). The CDR3 covers 13 residues. Germline V CDR1 and CDR2: GTSNPN, SVGIG (reference sequence). V was cut by 2 bases and J by 5 bases, with 10 bases left in between.

The chain carries TRBV28 and TRBJ1-4, with D unclear. V lost 3 bases, J lost 0 bases, and 5 bases lay in between. The germline V gene has CDR1 MDHEN and CDR2 SYDVKM. The CDR3 consists of 14 residues. CDR3 in amino acids: CASSLTSTNEKLFF. The DNA of the CDR3 is TGTGCCAGCAGTTTGACATCAACTAATGAAAAACTGTTTTTT.

The chain recombines TRBV28 with TRBJ2-1; maybe TRBD1 (5 bases). The CDR3 has 15 residues. The germline V gene has CDR1 MDHEN and CDR2 SYDVKM. V lost 2 bases and J lost 7, with 15 bases in between. The CDR3 bases are TGTGCCAGCAGTTTAGGGTCCCCAGGGATGAATGAGCAGTTCTTC. Protein product: CASSLGSPGMNEQFF.

This clone was seen a single time. This chain joins TRBV7-2 and TRBJ2-5, with TRBD2 matching 9 bases. Germline V lookup: CDR1 SGHTA, CDR2 FQGNSA. V dropped 5 bases and J dropped 6; count of bases not matched to a gene: 13. This CDR3 is built from 16 residues. The CDR3, as DNA: TGTGCCAGCAGCCCGCCCCAGCGGGAGGTCAGGAAGACCCAGTACTTC. Its translation: CASSPPQREVRKTQYF.

The V gene is TRBV19, the J gene TRBJ1-2; 7 bases map to TRBD1. Per germline, CDR1 LNHDA and CDR2 SQIVND (reference sequence). The ends lost 4 bases at V and 3 bases at J; junction bases unmatched: 11. This CDR3 comprises 16 residues. CDR3 protein: CASSTDRIGLDYGYTF. The CDR3 coding sequence is TGTGCCAGTAGTACGGACAGGATCGGTCTCGACTATGGCTACACCTTC.

The chain combines TRBV7-7 with TRBJ2-2, with D possibly matching TRBD2 (6 bases). The germline V gene encodes CDR1 SSHAT and CDR2 FNYEAQ (reference sequence). V was clipped by 5 bases and J by 7 bases, with 17 bases between them. CDR3 length equals 15 residues. The CDR3 here is CASSPGTLRGGELFF. The CDR3 DNA is TGTGCCAGCAGCCCAGGGACTCTACGGGGCGGGGAGCTGTTTTTT. Full variable domain (remainder filled in from reference TRBV7-7 and TRBJ2-2): GAGVSQSPRYKVTKRGQDVTLRCDPISSHATLYWYQQALGQGPEFLTYFNYEAQPDKSGLPSDRFSAERPEGSISTLTIQRTEQRDSAMYRCASSPGTLRGGELFFGEGSRLTVL.

The CDR3 DNA sequence: TGTGCCAGCAGGACGGGATCAAAAGTGAACACTGAAGCTTTCTTT. The encoded protein is CASRTGSKVNTEAFF. The chain joins TRBV2 to TRBJ1-1; D ambiguous. Trimming pared 6 bases from V and 0 bases from J, leaving 14 bases between. The CDR3 runs to 15 residues. Germline values: CDR1 SNHLY, CDR2 FYNNEI.

The chain combines TRBV28 with TRBJ1-2; 8 bases fit TRBD1. This CDR3 is 14 amino acids long. J lost 5 bases, V lost 2 bases, and 4 bases had no gene match. Germline V gene sequence: CDR1 MDHEN, CDR2 SYDVKM. DNA for the CDR3: TGTGCCAGCAGTTTAACAGGGGACAGGTATGGCTACACCTTC. Encoded protein: CASSLTGDRYGYTF.

V gene TRBV28 combines with J gene TRBJ2-7; D perhaps matches TRBD2 (5 bases). Between the trimmed V and J ends, which lost 4 bases and 0 bases, there was a span of 19 bases. Germline assignment: CDR1 MDHEN and CDR2 SYDVKM. The CDR3 totals 17 residues. CDR3 coding DNA: TGTGCCAGCAGTTCGTCCCACGCGAGCGGCCTCTCCTACGAGCAGTACTTC. Translating it yields CASSSSHASGLSYEQYF.

V usage is TRBV5-4 and J usage is TRBJ2-2, with D unresolved. V lost 4 bases and J 2 bases, leaving 3 bases between the germline ends. Germline CDR1 reads SGHNT; CDR2 reads YYREEE (reference sequence). The CDR3 has 12 residues. CDR3 residues: CASSPNTGELFF. DNA for the CDR3: TGTGCCAGCAGCCCAAACACCGGGGAGCTGTTTTTT.

V is TRBV12-5 and J is TRBJ2-7; D call uncertain. V was clipped by 6 bases and J by 2 bases, with 8 bases between them. The CDR3 covers 12 residues. Germline V lookup: CDR1 LGHNT, CDR2 FRNRAP. The CDR3 protein is CASGPHPYEQYF. In DNA, the CDR3 is TGTGCTAGTGGACCACATCCCTACGAGCAGTACTTC. The full variable domain, in which reference TRBV12-5 and TRBJ2-7 provide the parts outside the CDR3, is DARVTQTPRHKVTEMGQEVTMRCQPILGHNTVFWYRQTMMQGLELLAYFRNRAPLDDSGMPKDRFSAEMPDATLATLKIQPSEPRDSAVYFCASGPHPYEQYFGPGTRLTVT.

V and J are TRBV7-2 and TRBJ2-3; D perhaps matches TRBD2 (5 bases). CDR3 length: 16 amino acids. V was trimmed by 2 bases and J by 0 bases, leaving 12 bases between them. Germline V gene sequence: CDR1 SGHTA, CDR2 FQGNSA. The CDR3, as DNA: TGTGCCAGCAGCTTAATGGCTAGCAGAAGCACAGATACGCAGTATTTT. Protein: CASSLMASRSTDTQYF.

In its sample, this clone was seen once. This specimen includes other DNA sequences encoding the same CDR3. The chain is built from TRBV5-1 and TRBJ1-2; TRBD1 matches 8 bases. With V trimmed by 0 bases and J by 7 bases, 5 bases remained unmatched. The CDR3 has 14 amino acids. Germline CDR1 SGHRS, CDR2 YFSETQ. The DNA of the CDR3 is TGCGCCAGCAGCTTGGCTGGGACAGGTGGTGGCTACACCTTC. Its protein product is CASSLAGTGGGYTF.

This sequence joins TRBV14 and TRBJ1-5; D unresolved. The germline gives CDR1 SGHDN, CDR2 FVKESK. V was shortened by 1 base and J by 7 bases, with 8 bases between the two germline ends. The CDR3 totals 13 residues. The CDR3 reads CASSQGLLQPQHF. CDR3 coding DNA: TGTGCCAGCAGCCAAGGGCTTTTGCAGCCCCAGCATTTT. The variable domain in full, completed from reference TRBV14 and TRBJ1-5, reads EAGVTQFPSHSVIEKGQTVTLRCDPISGHDNLYWYRRVMGKEIKFLLHFVKESKQDESGMPNNRFLAERTGGTYSTLKVQPAELEDSGVYFCASSQGLLQPQHFGDGTRLSIL.

This chain links TRBV12-5 with TRBJ2-7, with TRBD2 identical over 10 bases. J gave up 7 bases and V 0 bases, and 18 bases lay outside the gene matches. CDR1 is LGHNT and CDR2 is FRNRAP in the germline V gene. The CDR3 spans 19 residues. The CDR3 here is CASGLVPSGSSPPLGEQYF. In DNA, the CDR3 is TGTGCTAGTGGTTTGGTACCTAGCGGGAGTTCGCCCCCTCTGGGAGAGCAGTACTTC.

The chain has TRBV7-7 and TRBJ2-5, with 7 bases fitting TRBD1. In germline, CDR1 is SSHAT, CDR2 FNYEAQ (reference sequence). Trimming removed 6 bases from V and 5 bases from J; junction bases left unmatched: 12. CDR3 length equals 15 residues. The CDR3 coding sequence is TGTGCCAGCAGGTCCGGGACAGCCCCATACGAGACCCAGTACTTC. This sequence encodes CASRSGTAPYETQYF.

The gene calls are TRBV7-8 and TRBJ2-1; TRBD2 agrees at 14 bases. This CDR3 contains 17 residues. Unmatched junction bases numbered 8, after V lost 4 bases and J lost 6 bases. Looked up from germline, CDR1 is SGHVS and CDR2 is FQNEAQ. The chain's CDR3 is CASSSTSGRDLSNEQFF. CDR3 coding DNA: TGTGCCAGCAGCTCGACTAGCGGGAGGGATCTGTCCAATGAGCAGTTCTTC.

The chain couples TRBV28 to TRBJ1-1, with D perhaps matching TRBD1 (5 bases). This CDR3 is 13 amino acids long. Germline V lookup: CDR1 MDHEN, CDR2 SYDVKM. DNA for the CDR3: TGTGGGACCGGAGTTACAGGGAACACTGAAGCTTTCTTT. Translation gives CGTGVTGNTEAFF.